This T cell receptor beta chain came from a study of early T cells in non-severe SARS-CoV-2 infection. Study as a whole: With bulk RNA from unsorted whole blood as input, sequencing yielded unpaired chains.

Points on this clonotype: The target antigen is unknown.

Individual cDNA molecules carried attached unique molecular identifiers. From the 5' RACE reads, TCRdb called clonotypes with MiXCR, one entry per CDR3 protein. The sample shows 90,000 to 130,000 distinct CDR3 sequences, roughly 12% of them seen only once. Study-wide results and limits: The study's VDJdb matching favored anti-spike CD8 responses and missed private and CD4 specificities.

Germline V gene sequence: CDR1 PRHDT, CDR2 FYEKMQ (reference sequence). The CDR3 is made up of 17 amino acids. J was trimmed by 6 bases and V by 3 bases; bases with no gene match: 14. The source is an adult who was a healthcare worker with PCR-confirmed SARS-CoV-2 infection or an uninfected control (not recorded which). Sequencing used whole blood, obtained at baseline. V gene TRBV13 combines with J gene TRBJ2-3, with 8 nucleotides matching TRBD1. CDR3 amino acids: CASSFGQGPPIEDTQYF. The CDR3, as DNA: TGTGCCAGCAGCTTCGGACAGGGCCCTCCAATAGAGGATACGCAGTATTTT.